What follows are 31 T cell receptor beta chains derived from one specimen sequenced in a study of T cell responses to AZD1222 COVID-19 vaccine. Clones were read by immunoSEQ multiplex PCR, and TCRdb kept only the in-frame ones, dropping some. Seen here are 140,000 or so clones, roughly 92% observed once, and the top ten hold approximately 1.5%. The sample consisted of peripheral blood, taken on day 0 of AZD1222 vaccination. All receptors come from an adult in good health.

The chain carries TRBV27 and TRBJ1-2, with D unresolved. The length of the CDR3 is 14 residues. The germline CDR1 and CDR2 sequences are MNHEY and SMNVEV (reference sequence). Between the trimmed V and J ends, which lost 5 bases and 0 bases, there was a span of 10 bases. CDR3 amino acids: CASSLRPTNYGYTF. DNA of the CDR3: TGTGCCAGCAGTCTGCGACCCACTAACTATGGCTACACCTTC.

The chain joins TRBV3-1 (or the pseudogene TRBV3-2) to TRBJ2-1; D unclear. Germline-derived CDR1 and CDR2 are LGHDT and YNNKEL (reference sequence). This CDR3 spans 15 amino acids. V was pared by 2 bases and J by 3 bases, with 11 bases between. The CDR3 DNA reads as TGTGCCAGCAGCCAACCTCAGGACGTCTACAATGAGCAGTTCTTC. It specifies CASSQPQDVYNEQFF.

This clone appeared a single time. Its ends do not fully match the called genes, so a read error is possible. This chain uses TRBV3-1 (or the pseudogene TRBV3-2) with TRBJ1-1, with a possible D match to TRBD1 (5 bases). Germline V lookup: CDR1 LGHDT, CDR2 YNNKEL (reference sequence). This CDR3 comprises 11 residues. For the CDR3, the DNA is TGTGCCAGCACCCAGGGCCCGACAATAGTTTTT. This translates into CASTQGPTIVF.

This chain connects TRBV4-1 to TRBJ2-4; 8 nucleotides line up with TRBD2. From germline, CDR1 is MGHRA and CDR2 YSYEKL. CDR3 length: 19 residues. Germline trimming cut 3 bases from V and 1 base from J; bases unmatched to any gene: 14. CDR3 bases: TGCGCCAGCAGCCAGGGGGGGGCAAGCGGGAGAGGGGCCAAAAACATTCAGTACTTC. It specifies CASSQGGASGRGAKNIQYF.

This chain links TRBV5-8 with TRBJ2-1; no firm D call. The CDR3 has 14 amino acids. Trimming took 2 bases from V and 1 from J, leaving 7 bases between them. From germline, CDR1 is SGHTS and CDR2 YDEGEE. CDR3: CASSLERSYNEQFF. The DNA for the CDR3 is TGTGCCAGCAGCTTAGAAAGGTCCTACAATGAGCAGTTCTTC.

This rearrangement joins TRBV5-4 to TRBJ1-3; 8 nucleotides match TRBD1. CDR1 and CDR2 (germline): SGHNT, YYREEE (reference sequence). Germline trimming cut 4 bases from V and 3 bases from J; bases unmatched to any gene: 6. There are 15 residues in the CDR3. The CDR3 protein is CASSDQGAGGNTIYF. CDR3 nucleotide sequence: TGTGCCAGCAGCGACCAGGGGGCAGGTGGAAACACCATATATTTT.

V usage is TRBV5-1 and J usage is TRBJ2-1; possible D gene TRBD1, 5 bases. CDR3 size: 15 residues. V was cut by 1 base and J by 2 bases, with 10 bases left in between. Per the germline V gene, CDR1 is SGHRS and CDR2 is YFSETQ. The CDR3: CASSLRPGTYNEQFF. The DNA of the CDR3 is TGCGCCAGCAGCTTGAGGCCAGGGACCTACAATGAGCAGTTCTTC.

The chain joins TRBV28 to TRBJ1-1; D might be TRBD1 (5 bases). V was clipped by 6 bases and J by 0 bases, with 14 bases between them. Looked up from germline, CDR1 is MDHEN and CDR2 is SYDVKM. The CDR3 covers 15 residues. The DNA of the CDR3 is TGTGCCAGCAGGATTCTTGCGGGGCTGAACACTGAAGCTTTCTTT. This sequence encodes CASRILAGLNTEAFF.

V is TRBV2 and J is TRBJ2-2; TRBD2 matches at 9 bases. Germline CDR1 and CDR2: SNHLY and FYNNEI. The CDR3 has 15 amino acids. V lost 5 bases and J lost 3; bases outside the gene matches: 4. CDR3 sequence: CASSLSGRYTGELFF. CDR3 DNA: TGTGCCAGCAGTCTAAGCGGGAGGTACACCGGGGAGCTGTTTTTT. Based on the CDR3 plus reference TRBV2 and TRBJ2-2, the full variable domain is EPEVTQTPSHQVTQMGQEVILRCVPISNHLYFYWYRQILGQKVEFLVSFYNNEISEKSEIFDDQFSVERPDGSNFTLKIRSTKLEDSAMYFCASSLSGRYTGELFFGEGSRLTVL.

J is TRBJ2-3 and V is TRBV5-4, with 11 positions matching TRBD2. CDR3 length: 16 amino acids. Germline assignment: CDR1 SGHNT and CDR2 YYREEE (reference sequence). J gave up 2 bases and V 0 bases, and 2 bases lay outside the gene matches. The chain's CDR3 is CASSLGLAGYTDTQYF. As DNA, the CDR3 is TGTGCCAGCAGCTTGGGACTAGCGGGGTACACAGATACGCAGTATTTT. The full variable domain, rest sourced from reference TRBV5-4 and TRBJ2-3, is ETGVTQSPTHLIKTRGQQVTLRCSSQSGHNTVSWYQQALGQGPQFIFQYYREEENGRGNFPPRFSGLQFPNYSSELNVNALELDDSALYLCASSLGLAGYTDTQYFGPGTRLTVL.

The chain carries TRBV11-3 and TRBJ2-1, with 9 bases identical to TRBD1. Germline CDR1 reads SGHNT; CDR2 reads YENEEA. The junction had 6 bases not matched to a gene; V was cut back by 4 bases and J by 5 bases. The CDR3 length is 15 residues. This CDR3 is CASSSGQGTNNEQFF. CDR3 in DNA: TGTGCCAGCAGCTCGGGACAGGGCACGAACAATGAGCAGTTCTTC.

The V call is TRBV6-2 or TRBV6-3, the J call TRBJ1-2; D is uncertain. Germline V gene data show CDR1 as MNHEY and CDR2 as SVGEGT. CDR3 length: 19 amino acids. V was clipped by 4 bases and J by 3 bases, with 27 bases between them. The chain's CDR3 is CASSSTQRRALADYYGYTF. CDR3 DNA sequence: TGTGCCAGCAGTTCCACTCAAAGAAGGGCCCTAGCAGACTACTATGGCTACACCTTC.

The chain employs TRBV13 and TRBJ1-2; no firm D call. The CDR3 sequence is 14 residues long. Germline CDR1 PRHDT, CDR2 FYEKMQ (reference sequence). Between the trimmed V and J ends, which lost 3 bases and 8 bases, there was a span of 16 bases. CDR3 bases: TGTGCCAGCAGCTTCGGGCGATCCCTAGGGGGCTACACCTTC. Translated: CASSFGRSLGGYTF.

This chain uses TRBV12-5 with TRBJ2-7, with D possibly TRBD2 on 5 matching bases. The CDR3 loop spans 13 amino acids. From germline, CDR1 is LGHNT and CDR2 FRNRAP. Trimming removed 6 bases at V and 6 bases at J, with 15 bases between. The CDR3 coding sequence is TGTGCTAGTGGCCCTCGTTGGGGAGCCGAGCAGTACTTC. Translating gives CASGPRWGAEQYF.

Here the CDR3 DNA reads TGTGCCAGCAGTTTAAAAATACAGGGGGGTCAGCCCCAGCATTTT. Its protein product is CASSLKIQGGQPQHF. V is TRBV27 and J is TRBJ1-5; 8 bases map to TRBD1. CDR1 and CDR2 from the germline V gene are MNHEY and SMNVEV (reference sequence). Germline trimming cut 2 bases from V and 6 bases from J; bases unmatched to any gene: 6. The CDR3 contains 15 residues.

The chain joins TRBV5-1 to TRBJ2-7; no definite D call. The germline V and J ends were trimmed by 3 bases and 0 bases, with 4 bases remaining between them. CDR1 and CDR2 from the germline V gene are SGHRS and YFSETQ. This CDR3 is built from 12 residues. CDR3: CASSSHSYEQYF. In nucleotides, the CDR3 is TGCGCCAGCAGCTCCCACTCCTACGAGCAGTACTTC.

This clone has only a few counts. The CDR3: CASSLAIAGGPTTDTQYF. In nucleotides, the CDR3 is TGCGCCAGCAGCTTGGCTATAGCGGGAGGGCCAACCACAGATACGCAGTATTTT. The rearrangement joins TRBV5-1 to TRBJ2-3; 11 bases line up with TRBD2. J was trimmed by 2 bases and V by 0 bases; bases with no gene match: 8. CDR1 is SGHRS and CDR2 is YFSETQ in the germline V gene. This CDR3 has 18 residues.

This chain uses TRBV27 with TRBJ2-1; unclear D gene. The germline V gene has CDR1 MNHEY and CDR2 SMNVEV (reference sequence). The CDR3 is 15 residues long. V was cut by 3 bases and J by 0 bases, with 9 bases left in between. This CDR3 is CASSLSSPSYNEQFF. DNA for the CDR3: TGTGCCAGCAGTTTGAGTTCCCCCTCCTACAATGAGCAGTTCTTC.

CDR3 sequence: CASRPGLADDNEQFF. The CDR3 coding sequence is TGCGCCAGCAGACCGGGACTAGCGGACGACAATGAGCAGTTCTTC. The V gene is TRBV5-1, the J gene TRBJ2-1, with 11 bases aligning to TRBD2. The CDR3 runs to 15 residues. The ends lost 5 bases at V and 5 bases at J; junction bases unmatched: 6. In germline, CDR1 is SGHRS, CDR2 YFSETQ.

This clone was found once. The chain carries TRBV4-1 and TRBJ1-3; no definite D call. The germline gives CDR1 MGHRA, CDR2 YSYEKL. The CDR3 has 15 residues. V was cut by 3 bases and J by 0 bases, with 9 bases left in between. The CDR3 protein is CASSQGTHSGNTIYF. DNA of the CDR3: TGCGCCAGCAGCCAGGGAACCCACTCTGGAAACACCATATATTTT.

A single count supports this clone. This chain joins TRBV28 and TRBJ2-2; TRBD2 matches 10 bases. CDR1 is MDHEN, CDR2 SYDVKM, per germline. The junction had 3 bases not matched to a gene; V was cut back by 1 base and J by 7 bases. The length of the CDR3 is 15 residues. In DNA, the CDR3 is TGTGCCAGCAGTTTATCCCCTAGCGGGAGCGGGGAGCTGTTTTTT. This codes for CASSLSPSGSGELFF.

The V gene is TRBV27, the J gene TRBJ2-7, with D perhaps TRBD1 (7 bases). Trimming pared 6 bases from V and 1 base from J, leaving 13 bases between. The CDR3 runs to 14 residues. Germline CDR1 and CDR2: MNHEY and SMNVEV (reference sequence). The CDR3 reads CASSPGGRSYEQYF. In nucleotides, the CDR3 is TGTGCCAGCAGCCCAGGGGGGAGGTCCTACGAGCAGTACTTC.

The J gene is TRBJ1-4, the V gene TRBV5-1; a possible D gene is TRBD1 (5 bases). The germline CDR1 and CDR2 sequences are SGHRS and YFSETQ. The V and J ends lost 1 base and 6 bases respectively, with 10 bases between them. This CDR3 has 14 residues. CDR3 loop: CASSLTGGDEKLFF. The CDR3 DNA follows: TGCGCCAGCAGCTTGACAGGCGGTGATGAAAAACTGTTTTTT.

The chain is built from TRBV7-2 and TRBJ2-1; weak D call: TRBD1 (6 bases). V gave up 1 base and J gave up 12 bases, with 13 bases separating them. Germline V gives CDR1 SGHTA, CDR2 FQGNSA. The length of the CDR3 is 13 residues. Written as DNA, the CDR3 is TGTGCCAGCAGCTTAGTGCCAGGGGAAGTGCAGTTCTTC. This translates into CASSLVPGEVQFF.

This chain links TRBV14 with TRBJ2-7; no reliable D call. Germline loops: CDR1 SGHDN, CDR2 FVKESK. The CDR3 covers 15 residues. Trimming stripped 4 bases from V and 0 bases from J, with 13 bases between. CDR3 sequence (DNA): TGTGCCAGCAGCCGAGCGAGACAAGCCTCCTACGAGCAGTACTTC. Translating gives CASSRARQASYEQYF.

In this sample, this clone turned up once. V and J are TRBV9 and TRBJ1-1, with TRBD1 as a possible D gene (5 bases). This CDR3 is built from 14 residues. Germline V gives CDR1 SGDLS, CDR2 YYNGEE. V lost 2 bases and J 4 bases, leaving 12 bases between the germline ends. The chain's CDR3 is CASSVQGMGTEAFF. DNA of the CDR3: TGTGCCAGCAGCGTCCAGGGTATGGGCACTGAAGCTTTCTTT.

This chain links TRBV11-2 with TRBJ1-5; weak D call: TRBD1 (6 bases). Germline CDR1 reads SGHAT; CDR2 reads FQNNGV. V was trimmed by 1 base and J by 7 bases, leaving 14 bases between them. The CDR3 loop spans 15 amino acids. CDR3 amino acids: CASSLAGHGSQPQHF. DNA of the CDR3: TGTGCCAGCAGCTTAGCGGGACACGGTTCGCAGCCCCAGCATTTT.

This chain links TRBV13 with TRBJ2-3, with 14 bases lining up with TRBD2. Germline V gene sequence: CDR1 PRHDT, CDR2 FYEKMQ (reference sequence). The CDR3 consists of 16 residues. The V and J ends lost 5 bases and 2 bases, in that order; junction bases with no gene match: 3. The CDR3 region is CASSEGLAGATDTQYF. CDR3 DNA: TGTGCCAGCAGCGAGGGACTAGCGGGAGCCACAGATACGCAGTATTTT.

V is TRBV5-1 and J is TRBJ1-3; possible D gene TRBD1, 6 bases. The CDR3 runs to 14 residues. V lost 1 base to trimming and J lost 6 bases, with 11 bases between them. Germline assignment: CDR1 SGHRS and CDR2 YFSETQ. CDR3 coding DNA: TGCGCCAGCAGCTTGCAGGGGTTCGAAAACACCATATATTTT. Translated, it gives CASSLQGFENTIYF.

The CDR3 DNA sequence: TGTGCCAGCAAGTTTCCTTTCTCCCTCACTGAAGCTTTCTTT. Translation gives CASKFPFSLTEAFF. The J gene is TRBJ1-1, the V gene TRBV6-5; D call uncertain. This CDR3 spans 14 amino acids. The germline V gene encodes CDR1 MNHEY and CDR2 SVGAGI. Trimming took off 7 bases at V and 4 bases at J, with 16 bases between the two ends.

This chain uses TRBV12-3 or TRBV12-4 with TRBJ2-1; D uncertain. This CDR3 has 13 residues. Trimming stripped 5 bases from V and 12 bases from J, with 17 bases between. The CDR3 sequence: CASSPPFNIGQFF. The CDR3 DNA reads TGTGCCAGCAGTCCACCCTTTAATATCGGGCAGTTCTTC.